Below are 6 T cell receptor beta chains sequenced from a single sample in a study of response to subunit inactivated influenza vaccine. TCRdb reanalysed the RT-PCR reads using MiXCR and keeps one entry per CDR3 protein. The repertoire holds almost 600,000 distinct CDR3 sequences, approximately 15% seen once, with around 10% in the top ten. This specimen was PBMCs from blood, taken 12 days after vaccination. These receptors were obtained from a man aged 45-65 years who received an inactivated influenza vaccine.

This clonotype was picked up a small number of times. This sequence joins TRBV27 and TRBJ2-5, with 12 bases identical to TRBD1. The CDR3 sequence is 15 residues long. Germline V gene lookup returns CDR1 MNHEY and CDR2 SMNVEV (reference sequence). Here the CDR3 DNA reads TGTGCAACCACCTCCGGGACAGGGGGCCGAGAGACCCAGTACTTC. Translated, it gives CATTSGTGGRETQYF.

A single count supports this clonotype. One junction end does not reproduce the germline sequence, and a read error may be involved. The genes are TRBV7-2 and TRBJ1-4; D gene uncertain. Germline CDR1 is SGHTA and CDR2 is FQGNSA. This CDR3 has 15 amino acids. CDR3 sequence reads: CASSPRVGSGEKMFF. The CDR3 nucleotides are TGTGCCAGCAGCCCAAGAGTGGGTTCAGGTGAAAAAATGTTTTTT.

This sequence joins TRBV7-2 and TRBJ2-5; D gene unclear. Germline CDR1 is SGHTA and CDR2 is FQGNSA. Trimming left V 4 bases short and J 2 bases short, with 11 bases between. This CDR3 region has 14 residues. The CDR3 sequence: CASSYGRLQETQYF. The DNA for the CDR3 is TGTGCCAGCAGCTACGGACGGCTACAAGAGACCCAGTACTTC.

This clonotype appeared a few times. The V gene is TRBV18, the J gene TRBJ2-2; 7 nucleotides align to TRBD1. Germline V gives CDR1 KGHSH, CDR2 LQKENI. This CDR3 has 16 amino acids. Trimming removed 0 bases from V and 1 base from J; junction bases left unmatched: 2. In DNA form, the CDR3 reads TGTGCCAGCTCACCACCCGGGACAGAGAACACCGGGGAGCTGTTTTTT. The encoded protein is CASSPPGTENTGELFF.

The chain links TRBV4-2 to TRBJ2-2; 13 bases map to TRBD2. The CDR3 loop spans 18 amino acids. Germline CDR1 reads LGHNA; CDR2 reads YNFKEQ. V shed 0 bases, J shed 4 bases, and the junction held 5 bases outside the gene matches. CDR3 sequence (DNA): TGTGCCAGCAGCCAAGAAGCAAGACTAGCGGGGGGCACCGGGGAGCTGTTTTTT. Protein: CASSQEARLAGGTGELFF.

This chain links TRBV11-2 with TRBJ2-5, with unresolved D. Germline V gene data show CDR1 as SGHAT and CDR2 as FQNNGV. This CDR3 has 15 residues. The V gene lost 1 base and the J gene lost 4 bases, with 13 bases spanning the gap. The CDR3 sequence: CASSLVGQKRETQYF. The CDR3 region has the DNA TGTGCCAGCAGCTTAGTAGGGCAGAAAAGAGAGACCCAGTACTTC.